The 31 T cell receptor beta chains listed next were all sequenced from one sample in a study of blood T cell repertoires in COVID-19. TCRdb's table, derived via immunoSEQ multiplex PCR, lists solely in-frame clones and lacks some. The sample records about 170,000 clones, approximately 86% being singletons. Sequences were obtained from peripheral blood. These receptors were taken from a man in his 70s with acute or convalescent COVID-19.

This CDR3 is CASSRDRSSGNTIYF. Written as DNA, the CDR3 is TGTGCCAGCTCACGAGACAGGAGCTCTGGAAACACCATATATTTT. The chain employs TRBV18 and TRBJ1-3; weak D call: TRBD1 (6 bases). CDR1 is KGHSH and CDR2 is LQKENI in the germline V gene. Deletions cut 4 bases from V and 0 bases from J, with 10 bases between. This CDR3 has 15 amino acids.

The chain couples TRBV7-2 to TRBJ1-4; D unresolved. The CDR3 loop spans 14 amino acids. V was cut by 5 bases and J by 0 bases, with 7 bases left in between. Germline loops: CDR1 SGHTA, CDR2 FQGNSA. CDR3 loop: CASSAGTTNEKLFF. DNA for the CDR3: TGTGCCAGCAGCGCGGGGACAACTAATGAAAAACTGTTTTTT.

This clone has a handful of counts. The chain uses TRBV19 and TRBJ1-3, with 7 bases lining up with TRBD1. The germline V gene encodes CDR1 LNHDA and CDR2 SQIVND (reference sequence). This CDR3 has 12 residues. V lost 6 bases to trimming and J lost 8 bases; unmatched junction nucleotides: 4. CDR3 DNA sequence: TGTGCCAGTAGCAGACAGGGAGACACCATATATTTT. It encodes CASSRQGDTIYF.

CDR3 protein: CASSLWTDLFYNSPLHF. The CDR3 DNA sequence: TGTGCCAGCAGTTTGTGGACAGATCTTTTTTATAATTCACCCCTCCACTTT. This chain links TRBV27 with TRBJ1-6, with a possible D match to TRBD1 (6 bases). Deletions cut 3 bases from V and 4 bases from J, with 16 bases between. This CDR3 contains 17 residues. From germline, CDR1 is MNHEY and CDR2 SMNVEV (reference sequence).

This clone was found once. V is TRBV11-3 and J is TRBJ2-5; D is unclear. This CDR3 is built from 12 residues. CDR1 and CDR2 from the germline V gene are SGHNT and YENEEA. V lost 2 bases to trimming and J lost 2 bases, with 3 bases between them. For the CDR3, the DNA is TGTGCCAGCAGCTTACAGCAAGAGACCCAGTACTTC. It codes for CASSLQQETQYF. Based on the CDR3 plus reference TRBV11-3 and TRBJ2-5, the full variable domain is EAGVVQSPRYKIIEKKQPVAFWCNPISGHNTLYWYLQNLGQGPELLIRYENEEAVDDSQLPKDRFSAERLKGVDSTLKIQPAELGDSAVYLCASSLQQETQYFGPGTRLLVL.

This rearrangement joins TRBV6-1 to TRBJ2-5; possibly TRBD1 for D (6 bases). From germline, CDR1 is MNHNS and CDR2 SASEGT. This CDR3 region has 13 residues. V was pared by 6 bases and J by 5 bases, with 13 bases between. CDR3 amino acids: CASRAGVWETQYF. CDR3 DNA: TGTGCCAGCAGGGCAGGGGTTTGGGAGACCCAGTACTTC.

The chain couples TRBV11-2 to TRBJ2-7; D possibly corresponds to TRBD2 (6 bases). Germline V gene sequence: CDR1 SGHAT, CDR2 FQNNGV. The V end was cut by 4 bases, the J end by 3 bases, with 16 bases between. The CDR3 runs to 15 residues. The CDR3 reads CASSSSLALSYEQYF. The CDR3 DNA is TGTGCCAGCAGCTCCTCCCTAGCGTTGAGCTACGAGCAGTACTTC.

The CDR3, as DNA: TGTGCCAGCAGCCAACGGGGGTGGGGAAGTGAAAAACTGTTTTTT. It yields the protein CASSQRGWGSEKLFF. The chain uses TRBV5-4 and TRBJ1-4, with D possibly being TRBD1 (5 bases). The germline V gene has CDR1 SGHNT and CDR2 YYREEE (reference sequence). Trimming removed 4 bases at V and 7 bases at J, with 17 bases between. The CDR3 contains 15 residues. The full variable domain, its missing parts supplied by reference TRBV5-4 and TRBJ1-4, is ETGVTQSPTHLIKTRGQQVTLRCSSQSGHNTVSWYQQALGQGPQFIFQYYREEENGRGNFPPRFSGLQFPNYSSELNVNALELDDSALYLCASSQRGWGSEKLFFGSGTQLSVL.

This clone showed up just a few times. This chain joins TRBV3-1 (or the pseudogene TRBV3-2) and TRBJ1-2, with unresolved D. This CDR3 region has 13 residues. Germline V lookup: CDR1 LGHDT, CDR2 YNNKEL (reference sequence). Deletions cut 2 bases from V and 5 bases from J, with 9 bases between. The CDR3 DNA sequence: TGTGCCAGCAGCCAATCTCTTAAATATGGCTACACCTTC. Translation: CASSQSLKYGYTF.

This clone was seen a single time. The gene calls are TRBV10-3 and TRBJ1-3; D is undetermined. The CDR3 is 15 amino acids. Germline assignment: CDR1 ENHRY and CDR2 SYGVKD. V lost 3 bases to trimming and J lost 4 bases, with 13 bases between them. The CDR3 DNA sequence: TGTGCCATCAGTGATCCAACGGGGATGGGAAACACCATATATTTT. Translation: CAISDPTGMGNTIYF.

CDR3 in amino acids: CASSRTSGATDTQYF. CDR3 DNA: TGTGCCAGCAGCCGGACTAGCGGGGCTACAGATACGCAGTATTTT. The V and J genes are TRBV3-1 (or the pseudogene TRBV3-2) and TRBJ2-3; the match to TRBD2 covers 12 bases. Trimming at V came to 4 bases and at J to 3 bases, leaving 2 bases not matched to a gene. This CDR3 contains 15 residues. From germline, CDR1 is LGHDT and CDR2 YNNKEL (reference sequence).

This clone appeared once. This rearrangement joins TRBV7-3 to TRBJ1-1; D perhaps matches TRBD1 (6 bases). CDR1 is SGHTA and CDR2 is FQGTGA in the germline V gene. The CDR3 length is 15 residues. The germline V and J ends were trimmed by 4 bases and 1 base, with 13 bases remaining between them. CDR3: CASSSGTSGNTEAFF. The CDR3 nucleotides read TGTGCCAGCAGCTCAGGGACATCGGGGAACACTGAAGCTTTCTTT.

This clone appeared a few times. This chain links TRBV5-4 with TRBJ2-5, with TRBD1 matching over 9 bases. The CDR3 has 14 residues. Germline assignment: CDR1 SGHNT and CDR2 YYREEE (reference sequence). Germline trimming cut 4 bases from V and 5 bases from J; bases unmatched to any gene: 6. The CDR3 DNA reads TGTGCCAGCAGCCACAAAGACAGGGGGGAGACCCAGTACTTC. It encodes CASSHKDRGETQYF.

This chain links TRBV21-1 with TRBJ2-7; the DNA was not used to check the table's D call, TRBD2. TRBV21-1 is assigned pseudogene status. This CDR3 is 15 amino acids long. The CDR3, as DNA: TGTGCCAGCAGCAAAGATCCTAGCGGAGACTACGAGCAGTACTTC. Protein sequence: CASSKDPSGDYEQYF.

This chain connects TRBV7-2 to TRBJ2-3; 7 positions match TRBD2. This CDR3 contains 15 residues. V dropped 1 base and J dropped 1; count of bases not matched to a gene: 2. Per germline, CDR1 SGHTA and CDR2 FQGNSA. In DNA form, the CDR3 reads TGTGCCAGCAGCTTAGGGCTAGCGGGCACAGATACGCAGTATTTT. Translating it yields CASSLGLAGTDTQYF.

This rearrangement joins TRBV6-5 to TRBJ2-5; D possibly corresponds to TRBD2 (5 bases). Germline V lookup: CDR1 MNHEY, CDR2 SVGAGI. The CDR3 spans 13 residues. V dropped 2 bases and J dropped 1 base, with 5 bases sitting between them. CDR3: CASSYRGQETQYF. The CDR3 bases are TGTGCCAGCAGTTACCGGGGCCAAGAGACCCAGTACTTC.

V usage is TRBV6-5 and J usage is TRBJ2-7, with D hard to call. Germline lookup yields CDR1 MNHEY and CDR2 SVGAGI. V was shortened by 4 bases and J by 3 bases, with 10 bases between the two germline ends. CDR3 length equals 13 residues. The CDR3 DNA is TGTGCCAGCAGTTCCCAAAAATTCTACGAGCAGTACTTC. Residues: CASSSQKFYEQYF.

The chain couples TRBV5-6 to TRBJ2-7; D remains ambiguous. Trimming pared 4 bases from V and 6 bases from J, leaving 14 bases between. CDR1 SGHDT and CDR2 YYEEEE come from the germline V gene. The CDR3 totals 13 residues. The CDR3: CASSPNYLGEQYF. The CDR3, as DNA: TGTGCCAGCAGCCCAAATTACCTAGGCGAGCAGTACTTC.

The V gene is TRBV15, the J gene TRBJ1-4, with TRBD1 as a possible D gene (5 bases). CDR3 length equals 15 residues. CDR1 and CDR2 (germline): LNHNV, YYDKDF (reference sequence). With 3 bases removed from V and 8 bases from J, the gap between germline ends came to 16 bases. CDR3 sequence: CATSRLGGREEKLFF. The CDR3 DNA reads TGTGCCACCAGCAGGTTGGGGGGACGGGAGGAAAAACTGTTTTTT.

This clone is a singleton in its sample. The chain joins TRBV4-3 to TRBJ2-2; D gene unclear. This CDR3 has 14 residues. Deletions cut 0 bases from V and 5 bases from J, with 7 bases between. The germline V gene encodes CDR1 LGHNA and CDR2 YSLEER. The CDR3 protein is CASSQDRWTGELFF. The CDR3 bases are TGCGCCAGCAGCCAAGATCGGTGGACCGGGGAGCTGTTTTTT.

The gene calls are TRBV7-9 and TRBJ2-1; 9 bases map to TRBD1. Germline loops: CDR1 SEHNR, CDR2 FQNEAQ (reference sequence). The CDR3 loop spans 16 amino acids. The J segment lost 8 bases and the V segment lost 5 bases, leaving 13 bases of the junction unmatched. The CDR3 loop is CASSSYTGGDVDEQFF. The CDR3 DNA sequence: TGTGCCAGCAGCAGCTACACAGGGGGCGATGTAGATGAGCAGTTCTTC.

The V and J genes are TRBV30 and TRBJ2-5; 7 nucleotides agree with TRBD1. V was clipped by 0 bases and J by 4 bases; unmatched bases: 2. The CDR3 is made up of 13 amino acids. Germline lookup yields CDR1 GTSNPN and CDR2 SVGIG (reference sequence). CDR3 DNA sequence: TGTGCCTGGAGTGTACCAGGGGGAGAGACCCAGTACTTC. Its translation is CAWSVPGGETQYF. Full variable domain (missing parts from reference TRBV30 and TRBJ2-5): SQTIHQWPATLVQPVGSPLSLECTVEGTSNPNLYWYRQAAGRGLQLLFYSVGIGQISSEVPQNLSASRPQDRQFILSSKKLLLSDSGFYLCAWSVPGGETQYFGPGTRLLVL.

The chain links TRBV7-9 to TRBJ2-1; tentative D call: TRBD2 (6 bases). This CDR3 spans 10 amino acids. CDR1 and CDR2 (germline): SEHNR, FQNEAQ (reference sequence). The V end was cut by 8 bases, the J end by 8 bases, with 7 bases between. The CDR3 region is CASGGYEQFF. DNA of the CDR3: TGTGCCAGCGGGGGGTATGAGCAGTTCTTC.

The sample holds one count of this clone. The genes are TRBV5-4 and TRBJ2-5; TRBD1 matches 9 bases. Trimming cost V 7 bases and J 0 bases; bases outside gene matches: 7. In germline, CDR1 is SGHNT, CDR2 YYREEE (reference sequence). The CDR3 runs 15 residues. Here the CDR3 DNA reads TGTGCCAGCGGCGGGACAGGGAAGTACCAAGAGACCCAGTACTTC. It encodes CASGGTGKYQETQYF.

The chain uses TRBV28 and TRBJ1-4, with D hard to call. The CDR3 contains 13 residues. Between the trimmed V and J ends, which lost 2 bases and 4 bases, there was a span of 5 bases. Germline V gene lookup returns CDR1 MDHEN and CDR2 SYDVKM. DNA of the CDR3: TGTGCCAGCAGTTTAATCTTTAATGAAAAACTGTTTTTT. Residues: CASSLIFNEKLFF.

This chain links TRBV6-5 with TRBJ2-5; D may be TRBD2 (6 bases). Trimming took off 2 bases at V and 5 bases at J, with 9 bases between the two ends. Germline V CDR1 and CDR2: MNHEY, SVGAGI. The CDR3 loop spans 13 amino acids. CDR3 in DNA: TGTGCCAGCAGTTACCCGGGACTGGAGACCCAGTACTTC. It encodes CASSYPGLETQYF.

CDR3 protein: CASCYFPLSPNTIYF. CDR3 in DNA: TGTGCCAGCTGCTACTTCCCACTCTCCCCCAACACCATATATTTT. The chain recombines TRBV5-6 with TRBJ1-3; no reliable D call. V lost 7 bases and J lost 7, with 21 bases in between. The CDR3 has 15 amino acids. Per germline, CDR1 SGHDT and CDR2 YYEEEE.

V and J are TRBV9 and TRBJ1-1; no definite D call. This CDR3 contains 14 residues. Trimming took 7 bases from V and 0 from J, leaving 13 bases between them. Germline CDR1 reads SGDLS; CDR2 reads YYNGEE. The CDR3 is CASGRGLVNTEAFF. CDR3 nucleotide sequence: TGTGCCAGCGGCCGTGGCCTGGTGAACACTGAAGCTTTCTTT.

Here the CDR3 DNA reads TGTGCCGTCGGGATAGCGGGGGGCACAGATACGCAGTATTTT. Translating gives CAVGIAGGTDTQYF. The J gene is TRBJ2-3, the V gene TRBV10-3; 9 bases align to TRBD2. J was trimmed by 1 base and V by 11 bases; bases with no gene match: 7. Germline V CDR1 and CDR2: ENHRY, SYGVKD. CDR3 size: 14 residues.

This sequence joins TRBV24-1 and TRBJ2-3, with D hard to call. The germline gives CDR1 KGHDR, CDR2 SFDVKD. The V and J ends lost 4 bases and 4 bases respectively, with 8 bases between them. The CDR3 has 13 amino acids. The CDR3 bases are TGTGCCACCAGTGACCAAGAGCCAGATACGCAGTATTTT. Its protein is CATSDQEPDTQYF.

The genes are TRBV5-1 and TRBJ2-7, with a weak D call TRBD1 (5 bases). The germline V gene encodes CDR1 SGHRS and CDR2 YFSETQ. This CDR3 comprises 13 residues. The ends were cut back, 0 bases at V and 5 bases at J, with 9 bases in the middle. CDR3 sequence (DNA): TGCGCCAGCAGCTTGGGGCAGGGTAACGAGCAGTACTTC. Its protein product is CASSLGQGNEQYF. Drawing the rest from reference TRBV5-1 and TRBJ2-7, the complete variable domain is KAGVTQTPRYLIKTRGQQVTLSCSPISGHRSVSWYQQTPGQGLQFLFEYFSETQRNKGNFPGRFSGRQFSNSRSEMNVSTLELGDSALYLCASSLGQGNEQYFGPGTRLTVT.